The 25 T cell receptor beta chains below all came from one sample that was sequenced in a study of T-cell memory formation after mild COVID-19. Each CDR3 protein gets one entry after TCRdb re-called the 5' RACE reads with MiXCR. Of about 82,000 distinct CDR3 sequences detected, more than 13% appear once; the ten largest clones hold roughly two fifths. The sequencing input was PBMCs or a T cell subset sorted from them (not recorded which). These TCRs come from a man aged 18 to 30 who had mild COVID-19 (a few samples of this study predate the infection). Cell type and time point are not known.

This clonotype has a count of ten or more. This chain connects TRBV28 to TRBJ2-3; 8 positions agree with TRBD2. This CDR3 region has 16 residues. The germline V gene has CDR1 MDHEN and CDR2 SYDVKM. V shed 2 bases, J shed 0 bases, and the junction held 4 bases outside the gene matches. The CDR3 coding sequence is TGTGCCAGCAGTTTACTGGGCGGGGGGAGCACAGATACGCAGTATTTT. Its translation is CASSLLGGGSTDTQYF. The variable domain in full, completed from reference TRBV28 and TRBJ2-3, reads DVKVTQSSRYLVKRTGEKVFLECVQDMDHENMFWYRQDPGLGLRLIYFSYDVKMKEKGDIPEGYSVSREKKERFSLILESASTNQTSMYLCASSLLGGGSTDTQYFGPGTRLTVL.

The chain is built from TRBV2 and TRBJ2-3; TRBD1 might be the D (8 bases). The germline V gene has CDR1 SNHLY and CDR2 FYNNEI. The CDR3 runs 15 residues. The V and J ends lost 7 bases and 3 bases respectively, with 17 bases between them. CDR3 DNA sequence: TGTGCCAGCACGTTCGGACAGGGACTAACAGATACGCAGTATTTT. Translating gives CASTFGQGLTDTQYF.

CDR3 loop: CATGDGQGSSEQFF. Here the CDR3 DNA reads TGTGCCACCGGGGACGGACAGGGGTCAAGTGAGCAGTTCTTC. The J gene is TRBJ2-1, the V gene TRBV15, with 9 nucleotides matching TRBD1. The germline CDR1 and CDR2 sequences are LNHNV and YYDKDF (reference sequence). V dropped 8 bases and J dropped 9; count of bases not matched to a gene: 11. The CDR3 runs 14 residues.

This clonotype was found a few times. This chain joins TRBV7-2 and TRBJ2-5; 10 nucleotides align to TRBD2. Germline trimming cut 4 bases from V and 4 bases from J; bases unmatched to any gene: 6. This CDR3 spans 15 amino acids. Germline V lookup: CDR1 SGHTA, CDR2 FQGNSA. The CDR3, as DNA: TGTGCCAGCAGCTCCTCTAGCGGGGGTGGAGAGACCCAGTACTTC. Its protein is CASSSSSGGGETQYF. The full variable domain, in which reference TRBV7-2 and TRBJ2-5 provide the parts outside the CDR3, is GAGVSQSPSNKVTEKGKDVELRCDPISGHTALYWYRQSLGQGLEFLIYFQGNSAPDKSGLPSDRFSAERTGGSVSTLTIQRTQQEDSAVYLCASSSSSGGGETQYFGPGTRLLVL.

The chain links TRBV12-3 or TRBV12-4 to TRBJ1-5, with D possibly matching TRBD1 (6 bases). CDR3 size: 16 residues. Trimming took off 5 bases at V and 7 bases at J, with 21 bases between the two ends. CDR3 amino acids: CASSVLGQGNQQPQHF. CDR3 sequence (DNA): TGTGCCAGCAGTGTCCTGGGGCAGGGGAATCAACAGCCCCAGCATTTT.

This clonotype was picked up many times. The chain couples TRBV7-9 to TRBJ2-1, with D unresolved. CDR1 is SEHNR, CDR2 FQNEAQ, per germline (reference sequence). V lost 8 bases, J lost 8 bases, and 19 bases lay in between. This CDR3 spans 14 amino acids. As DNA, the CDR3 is TGTGCCAGCGGGTACACTACGCGTACGGATGAGCAGTTCTTC. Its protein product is CASGYTTRTDEQFF.

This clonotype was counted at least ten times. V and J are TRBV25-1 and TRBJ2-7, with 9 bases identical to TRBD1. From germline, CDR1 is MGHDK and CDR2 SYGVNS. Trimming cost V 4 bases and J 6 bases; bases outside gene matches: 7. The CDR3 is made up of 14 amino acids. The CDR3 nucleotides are TGTGCCAGCAGTGCGCCCGGGACAGGGTCCGAGCAGTACTTC. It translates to CASSAPGTGSEQYF.

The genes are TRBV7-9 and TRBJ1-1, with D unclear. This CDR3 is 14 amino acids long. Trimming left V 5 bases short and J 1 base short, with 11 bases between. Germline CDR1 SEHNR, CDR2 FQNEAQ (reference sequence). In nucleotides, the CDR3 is TGTGCCAGCAGCCCCGGGTGGGCGAACACTGAAGCTTTCTTT. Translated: CASSPGWANTEAFF.

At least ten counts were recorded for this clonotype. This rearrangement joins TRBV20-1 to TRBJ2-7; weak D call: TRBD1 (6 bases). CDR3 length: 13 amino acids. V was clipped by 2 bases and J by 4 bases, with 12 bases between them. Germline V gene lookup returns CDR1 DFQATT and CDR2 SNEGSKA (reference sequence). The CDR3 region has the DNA TGCAGTGCTAGATTGGGACATTCATACGAGCAGTACTTC. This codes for CSARLGHSYEQYF.

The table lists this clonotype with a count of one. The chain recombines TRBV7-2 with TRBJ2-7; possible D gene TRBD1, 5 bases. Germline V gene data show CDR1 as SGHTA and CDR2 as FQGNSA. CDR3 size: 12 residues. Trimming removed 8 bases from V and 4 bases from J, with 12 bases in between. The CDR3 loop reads CASSRVAYEQYF. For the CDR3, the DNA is TGTGCCAGCTCCAGGGTCGCGTACGAGCAGTACTTC.

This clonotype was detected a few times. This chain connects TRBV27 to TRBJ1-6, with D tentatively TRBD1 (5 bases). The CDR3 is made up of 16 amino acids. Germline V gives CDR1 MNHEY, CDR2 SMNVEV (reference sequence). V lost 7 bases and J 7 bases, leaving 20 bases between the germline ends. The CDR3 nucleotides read TGTGCCAGCAAGAAACTAGACGACAGTTTAAATTCACCCCTCCACTTT. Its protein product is CASKKLDDSLNSPLHF.

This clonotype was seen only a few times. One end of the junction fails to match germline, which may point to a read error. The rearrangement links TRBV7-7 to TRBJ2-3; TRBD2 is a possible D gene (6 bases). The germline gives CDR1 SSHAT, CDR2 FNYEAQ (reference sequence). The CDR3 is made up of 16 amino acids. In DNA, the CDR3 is TGTGCTAGCAGCTTAGCCTCCGGGACTAGCACAGATACGCAGTATTTT. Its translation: CASSLASGTSTDTQYF.

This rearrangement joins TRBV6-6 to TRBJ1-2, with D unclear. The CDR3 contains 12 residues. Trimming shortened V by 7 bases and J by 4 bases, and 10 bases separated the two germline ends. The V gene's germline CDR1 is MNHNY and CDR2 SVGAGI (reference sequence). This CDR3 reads CASTLPGYGYTF. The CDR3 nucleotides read TGTGCCAGCACCTTACCGGGCTATGGCTACACCTTC.

CDR3 residues: CATQGRAFLGAGELFF. CDR3 DNA: TGTGCCACCCAGGGCAGGGCTTTTCTCGGGGCCGGGGAGCTGTTTTTT. This chain joins TRBV2 and TRBJ2-2, with D perhaps given as TRBD1 or TRBD2 (5 bases each). The CDR3 covers 16 residues. The V gene's germline CDR1 is SNHLY and CDR2 FYNNEI. Trimming removed 10 bases from V and 6 bases from J, with 24 bases in between.

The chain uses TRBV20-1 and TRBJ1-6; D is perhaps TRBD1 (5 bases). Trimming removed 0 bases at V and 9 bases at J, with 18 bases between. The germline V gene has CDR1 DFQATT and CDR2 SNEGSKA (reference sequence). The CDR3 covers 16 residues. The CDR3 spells CSARDGGVGVSSPLHF. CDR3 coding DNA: TGCAGTGCTAGAGATGGGGGAGTCGGGGTCTCTTCACCCCTCCACTTT.

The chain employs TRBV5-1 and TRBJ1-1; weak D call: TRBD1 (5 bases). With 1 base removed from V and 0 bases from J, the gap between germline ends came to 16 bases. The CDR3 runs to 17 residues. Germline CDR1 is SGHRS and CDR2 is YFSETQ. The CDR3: CASSLFMLGDLNTEAFF. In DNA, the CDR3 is TGCGCCAGCAGCTTGTTCATGCTTGGGGACCTGAACACTGAAGCTTTCTTT.

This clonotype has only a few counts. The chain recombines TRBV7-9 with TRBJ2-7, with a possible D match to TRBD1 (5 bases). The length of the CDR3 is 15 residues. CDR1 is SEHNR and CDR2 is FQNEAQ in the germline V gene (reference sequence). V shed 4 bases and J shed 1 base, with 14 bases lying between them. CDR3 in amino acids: CASSYTTGESYEQYF. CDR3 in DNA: TGTGCCAGCAGCTACACCACAGGCGAGTCCTACGAGCAGTACTTC.

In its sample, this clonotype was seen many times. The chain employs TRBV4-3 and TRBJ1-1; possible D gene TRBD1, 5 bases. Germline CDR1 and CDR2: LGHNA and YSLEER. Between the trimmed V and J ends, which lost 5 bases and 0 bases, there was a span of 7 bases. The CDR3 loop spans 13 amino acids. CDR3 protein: CASSWGVNTEAFF. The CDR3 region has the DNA TGCGCCAGCAGCTGGGGGGTGAACACTGAAGCTTTCTTT.

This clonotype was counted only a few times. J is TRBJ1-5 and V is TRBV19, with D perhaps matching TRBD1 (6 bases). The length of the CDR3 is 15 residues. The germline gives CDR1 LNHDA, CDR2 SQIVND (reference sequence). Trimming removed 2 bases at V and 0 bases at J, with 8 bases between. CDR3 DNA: TGTGCCAGTAGTATAAGGACAGCTAGCAATCAGCCCCAGCATTTT. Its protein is CASSIRTASNQPQHF. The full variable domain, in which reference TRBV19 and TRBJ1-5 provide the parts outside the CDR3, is DGGITQSPKYLFRKEGQNVTLSCEQNLNHDAMYWYRQDPGQGLRLIYYSQIVNDFQKGDIAEGYSVSREKKESFPLTVTSAQKNPTAFYLCASSIRTASNQPQHFGDGTRLSIL.

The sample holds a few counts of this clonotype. DNA of the CDR3: TGCAGCGTAAGGCAAGGGATTTTGGACACTGAAGCTTTCTTT. As protein: CSVRQGILDTEAFF. The chain has TRBV29-1 and TRBJ1-1; no clear D gene. The CDR3 totals 14 residues. The V gene lost 6 bases and the J gene lost 3 bases, with 17 bases spanning the gap. Germline V gives CDR1 SQVTM, CDR2 ANQGSEA.

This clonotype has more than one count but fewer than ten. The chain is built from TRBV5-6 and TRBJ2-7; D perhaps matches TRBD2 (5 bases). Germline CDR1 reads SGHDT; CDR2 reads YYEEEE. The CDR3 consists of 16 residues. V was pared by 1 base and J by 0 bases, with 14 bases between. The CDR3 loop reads CASSLYNAGPSYEQYF. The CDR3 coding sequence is TGTGCCAGCAGCTTGTACAACGCGGGTCCCTCCTACGAGCAGTACTTC.

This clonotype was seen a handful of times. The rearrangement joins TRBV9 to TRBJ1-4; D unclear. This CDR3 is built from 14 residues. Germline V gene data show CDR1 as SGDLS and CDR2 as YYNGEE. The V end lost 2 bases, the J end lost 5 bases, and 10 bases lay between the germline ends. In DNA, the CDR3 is TGTGCCAGCAGCGTTGGAGGGTGGAATGAAAAACTGTTTTTT. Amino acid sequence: CASSVGGWNEKLFF.

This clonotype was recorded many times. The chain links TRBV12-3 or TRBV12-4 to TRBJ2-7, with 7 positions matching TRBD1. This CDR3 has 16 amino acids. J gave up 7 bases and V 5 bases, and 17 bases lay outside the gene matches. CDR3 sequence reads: CASSPETGIEVWEQYF. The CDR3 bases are TGTGCCAGCAGTCCAGAGACAGGGATTGAGGTGTGGGAGCAGTACTTC.

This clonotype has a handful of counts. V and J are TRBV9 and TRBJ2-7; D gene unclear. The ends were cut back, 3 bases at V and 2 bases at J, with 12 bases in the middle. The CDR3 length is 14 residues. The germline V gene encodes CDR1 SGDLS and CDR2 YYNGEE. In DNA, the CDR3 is TGTGCCAGCAGCGCCTATGACGGACCCTACGAGCAGTACTTC. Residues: CASSAYDGPYEQYF.

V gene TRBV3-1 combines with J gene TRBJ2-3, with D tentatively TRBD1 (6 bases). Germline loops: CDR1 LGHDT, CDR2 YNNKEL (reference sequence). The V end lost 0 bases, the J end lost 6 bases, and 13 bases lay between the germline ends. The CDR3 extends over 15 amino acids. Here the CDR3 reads CASSQDGAGVDTQYF. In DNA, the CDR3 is TGTGCCAGCAGCCAAGACGGGGCAGGGGTGGATACGCAGTATTTT.